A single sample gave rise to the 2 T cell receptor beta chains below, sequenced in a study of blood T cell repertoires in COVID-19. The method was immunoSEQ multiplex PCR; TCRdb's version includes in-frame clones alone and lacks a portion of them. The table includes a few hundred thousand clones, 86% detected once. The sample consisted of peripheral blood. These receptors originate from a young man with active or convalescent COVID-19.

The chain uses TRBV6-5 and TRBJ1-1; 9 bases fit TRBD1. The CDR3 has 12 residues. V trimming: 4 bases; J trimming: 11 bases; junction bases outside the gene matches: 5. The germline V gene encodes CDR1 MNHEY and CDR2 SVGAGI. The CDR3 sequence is CASSSKQGAAFF. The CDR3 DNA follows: TGTGCCAGCAGTTCGAAACAGGGGGCGGCTTTCTTT.

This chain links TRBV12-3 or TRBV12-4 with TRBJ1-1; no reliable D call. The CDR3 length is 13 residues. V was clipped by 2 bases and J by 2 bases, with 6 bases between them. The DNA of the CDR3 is TGTGCCAGCAGTTTACATCCAAACACTGAAGCTTTCTTT. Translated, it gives CASSLHPNTEAFF.